A selection of T cell receptor beta chains follows, all from one sample in a study of beta chain features in type 1 diabetes. Clones were read by immunoSEQ multiplex PCR, and TCRdb kept only the in-frame ones, dropping some. Of 450,000 to 550,000 clones in the sample, roughly 31% are singletons; the top ten hold more than 0.055%. The specimen sequenced was naive CD4+ T cells from blood. These receptors came from a man aged 18 to 29 in good health. Each CDR3 is given with its conserved first and last residue. Each record gives: CDR3 length, clone size, J gene, V gene, D gene, CDR3 DNA, CDR3 protein. The D gene is left open where the match is weak. For some rows the clone size is stated as once, few or many, or as a class when expanded; others skip it.

length: 13
size: NA
J: TRBJ2-5
V: TRBV9
D: TRBD1
DNA: TGTGCCAGCAGCGCCCCGGGACAGGAGACCCAGTACTTC
CDR3: CASSAPGQETQYF

length: 16
size: few
J: TRBJ2-3
V: TRBV15
D: NA
DNA: TGTGCCACCAGCAGAGATTGGGCCCAGAGCACAGATACGCAGTATTTT
CDR3: CATSRDWAQSTDTQYF

length: 13
size: few
J: TRBJ1-2
V: TRBV7-2
D: NA
DNA: TGTGCCAGCAGCTCCCGTGGCTTCTATGGCTACACCTTC
CDR3: CASSSRGFYGYTF

length: 18
size: NA
J: TRBJ2-1
V: TRBV5-6
D: TRBD2
DNA: TGTGCCAGCAAGCGAGGGCTCGACCAGCGGGAGGGCAGGAATGAGCAGTTCTTC
CDR3: CASKRGLDQREGRNEQFF

length: 15
size: NA
J: TRBJ1-5
V: TRBV10-3
D: NA
DNA: TGTGCCATCAGTGAGCGGGGCGGTAGCAATCAGCCCCAGCATTTT
CDR3: CAISERGGSNQPQHF

length: 12
size: few
J: TRBJ2-3
V: TRBV2
D: NA
DNA: TGTGCCACCCCGGAAGCCGTCGGAACGCAGTATTTT
CDR3: CATPEAVGTQYF

length: 15
size: NA
J: TRBJ1-2
V: TRBV13
D: NA
DNA: TGTGCCAGCACCACGGGCCGGCCGCGGGAGTATGGCTACACCTTC
CDR3: CASTTGRPREYGYTF

length: 17
size: NA
J: TRBJ2-4
V: TRBV15
D: NA
DNA: TGTGCCACCAGCAGAGATTCCTCGGGGATAGCCAAAAACATTCAGTACTTC
CDR3: CATSRDSSGIAKNIQYF

length: 16
size: NA
J: TRBJ1-2
V: TRBV19
D: TRBD1
DNA: TGTGCCAGTAGTAGAGGGACAGCCGGTACTAACTATGGCTACACCTTC
CDR3: CASSRGTAGTNYGYTF

length: 18
size: NA
J: TRBJ2-2
V: TRBV7-9
D: TRBD2
DNA: TGTGCCAGCAGCTTTCTAGCGGGGGTCCCTTCGGGCACCGGGGAGCTGTTTTTT
CDR3: CASSFLAGVPSGTGELFF

length: 11
size: NA
J: TRBJ2-7
V: TRBV29-1
D: NA
DNA: TGCAGCGTTACAGGTTCCTACGAGCAGTACTTC
CDR3: CSVTGSYEQYF

length: 14
size: few
J: TRBJ2-4
V: TRBV5-6
D: NA
DNA: TGTGCCAGCAGCTTGGTTGCAGGACCGAACATTCAGTACTTC
CDR3: CASSLVAGPNIQYF

length: 17
size: NA
J: TRBJ2-6
V: TRBV7-2
D: NA
DNA: TGTGCCAGCAGCTTAGGGGTACTCTCGTCTGGGGCCAACGTCCTGACTTTC
CDR3: CASSLGVLSSGANVLTF

length: 14
size: NA
J: TRBJ2-5
V: TRBV2
D: TRBD2
DNA: TGTGCCAGCAGTGGTGGACTAGTAGTAGAGACCCAGTACTTC
CDR3: CASSGGLVVETQYF

length: 16
size: few
J: TRBJ2-3
V: TRBV7-9
D: TRBD2
DNA: TGTGCCAGCAGCCCCATCCGGGCGGGAGGGACAGATACGCAGTATTTT
CDR3: CASSPIRAGGTDTQYF

length: 13
size: once
J: TRBJ2-6
V: TRBV9
D: NA
DNA: TGTGCCAGCAGCTACTCTGGGGCCAACGTCCTGACTTTC
CDR3: CASSYSGANVLTF

length: 14
size: NA
J: TRBJ2-7
V: TRBV30
D: NA
DNA: TGTGCCTGGAGTGTTGGGGCAGGGAGGTACGAGCAGTACTTC
CDR3: CAWSVGAGRYEQYF

length: 14
size: NA
J: TRBJ2-7
V: TRBV9
D: TRBD1
DNA: TGTGCCAGCAGCGTAGTTGGACAGGGCTACGAGCAGTACTTC
CDR3: CASSVVGQGYEQYF

length: 13
size: NA
J: TRBJ2-5
V: TRBV5-1
D: NA
DNA: TGCGCCAGCAGCTTGGACATTCAAGAGACCCAGTACTTC
CDR3: CASSLDIQETQYF

length: 15
size: few
J: TRBJ2-1
V: TRBV27
D: TRBD2
DNA: TGTGCCAGCAGTTCAGGGACTAGCGGGAGATACGAGCAGTTCTTC
CDR3: CASSSGTSGRYEQFF

length: 14
size: few
J: TRBJ2-1
V: TRBV30
D: TRBD1
DNA: TGTGCCTGGAGCTCGGGACAGGGGGCAAATGAGCAGTTCTTC
CDR3: CAWSSGQGANEQFF

length: 10
size: few
J: TRBJ2-5
V: TRBV20-1
D: NA
DNA: TGCAGTGCCGACAGGGAGACCCAGTACTTC
CDR3: CSADRETQYF

length: 15
size: NA
J: TRBJ2-7
V: TRBV19
D: TRBD2
DNA: TGTGCCAGTAGTATCTTAGCGGGGTCCCGATCCGAGCAGTACTTC
CDR3: CASSILAGSRSEQYF

length: 14
size: NA
J: TRBJ2-1
V: TRBV4-1
D: NA
DNA: TGCGCCAGCAGCCTGATAGGGCCAACAGTCGAGCAGTTCTTC
CDR3: CASSLIGPTVEQFF

length: 15
size: NA
J: TRBJ2-7
V: TRBV7-6
D: NA
DNA: TGTGCCAGCAGCTCTGACAAGGACGGATCCTACGAGCAGTACTTC
CDR3: CASSSDKDGSYEQYF

length: 15
size: few
J: TRBJ2-7
V: TRBV25-1
D: TRBD1
DNA: TGTGCCAGCAGTGGAGGACAGGGGCCTTCCTACGAGCAGTACTTC
CDR3: CASSGGQGPSYEQYF

length: 15
size: NA
J: TRBJ2-4
V: TRBV7-2
D: NA
DNA: TGTGCCAGCAGCTTAGCGTGGGGGGCCAAAAACATTCAGTACTTC
CDR3: CASSLAWGAKNIQYF

length: 13
size: NA
J: TRBJ2-2
V: TRBV29-1
D: NA
DNA: TGCAGCGTTGACAGGGGGAACACCGGGGAGCTGTTTTTT
CDR3: CSVDRGNTGELFF

length: 14
size: few
J: TRBJ2-7
V: TRBV29-1
D: NA
DNA: TGCAGCGTTGAAGAGTGGGCAGGGTCCCACGAGCAGTACTTC
CDR3: CSVEEWAGSHEQYF

length: 14
size: NA
J: TRBJ1-4
V: TRBV6-6
D: NA
DNA: TGTGCCAGCAGTTACTCGACAGGCAGAGAAAAACTGTTTTTT
CDR3: CASSYSTGREKLFF

length: 16
size: NA
J: TRBJ2-1
V: TRBV5-1
D: NA
DNA: TGCGCCAGCAGCTTGGGAGCGGAGAGCTCCTACAATGAGCAGTTCTTC
CDR3: CASSLGAESSYNEQFF

length: 16
size: NA
J: TRBJ2-1
V: TRBV7-8
D: NA
DNA: TGTGCCAGCAGCCGATCAGGCGGGCGTATCTACAATGAGCAGTTCTTC
CDR3: CASSRSGGRIYNEQFF

length: 14
size: few
J: TRBJ1-5
V: TRBV30
D: NA
DNA: TGTGCCTGGAGTGTGATGGGGGTACCCCAGCCCCAGCATTTT
CDR3: CAWSVMGVPQPQHF

length: 14
size: NA
J: TRBJ1-1
V: TRBV25-1
D: NA
DNA: TGTGCCAACCTGGGTAGAGCGGCGAACACTGAAGCTTTCTTT
CDR3: CANLGRAANTEAFF

length: 16
size: NA
J: TRBJ2-1
V: TRBV7-8
D: NA
DNA: TGTGCCAGCAGCCCCCGTAGGGATTACTCCTACAATGAGCAGTTCTTC
CDR3: CASSPRRDYSYNEQFF

length: 17
size: NA
J: TRBJ2-1
V: TRBV4-2
D: TRBD2
DNA: TGTGCCAGCAGCCAAGATCGTACTAGCGGGACCTACAATGAGCAGTTCTTC
CDR3: CASSQDRTSGTYNEQFF

length: 14
size: NA
J: TRBJ2-1
V: TRBV30
D: TRBD2
DNA: TGTGCCTGGAGGACTAGCGGGAGGACGGGCGGGCAGTTCTTC
CDR3: CAWRTSGRTGGQFF

length: 13
size: NA
J: TRBJ2-1
V: TRBV28
D: NA
DNA: TGTGCCAGCAGTTTGGCCGGAGGCAATGAGCAGTTCTTC
CDR3: CASSLAGGNEQFF

length: 12
size: NA
J: TRBJ2-7
V: TRBV28
D: NA
DNA: TGTGCCAGCAGTCTTATCCTCTACGAGCAGTACTTC
CDR3: CASSLILYEQYF

length: 15
size: few
J: TRBJ2-6
V: TRBV5-1
D: NA
DNA: TGCGCCAGCAGCTTCCTAGGGTCAGGGGCCAACGTCCTGACTTTC
CDR3: CASSFLGSGANVLTF

length: 16
size: NA
J: TRBJ2-5
V: TRBV2
D: TRBD1
DNA: TGTGCCAGCAGTGAAGACAGGGGCTTGGGCCAAGAGACCCAGTACTTC
CDR3: CASSEDRGLGQETQYF

length: 14
size: NA
J: TRBJ1-1
V: TRBV30
D: NA
DNA: TGTGCCTGGAGTAGGACGAGTCTGAACACTGAAGCTTTCTTT
CDR3: CAWSRTSLNTEAFF

length: 13
size: few
J: TRBJ2-3
V: TRBV29-1
D: NA
DNA: TGCAGCGTACAAGGACAGGGAGGGGATACGCAGTATTTT
CDR3: CSVQGQGGDTQYF

length: 12
size: NA
J: TRBJ1-1
V: TRBV7-2
D: TRBD1
DNA: TGTGCCAGCAGCCCACGACAGGGCGGAGCTTTCTTT
CDR3: CASSPRQGGAFF

length: 14
size: NA
J: TRBJ2-7
V: TRBV4-1
D: NA
DNA: TGCGCCAGCAGCCAAGAGCCCGTTTCCTACGAGCAGTACTTC
CDR3: CASSQEPVSYEQYF

length: 13
size: NA
J: TRBJ1-2
V: TRBV30
D: NA
DNA: TGTGCCTGGAGTCCAACAGGGAGCTATGGCTACACCTTC
CDR3: CAWSPTGSYGYTF

length: 15
size: NA
J: TRBJ2-7
V: TRBV5-1
D: TRBD2
DNA: TGCGCCAGCAGGCTAGCGGGAGTATCAACGGAGGAGCAGTACTTC
CDR3: CASRLAGVSTEEQYF

length: 13
size: few
J: TRBJ2-1
V: TRBV25-1
D: NA
DNA: TGTGCCAGCAGTGTACAGGGTGGGAATGAGCAGTTCTTC
CDR3: CASSVQGGNEQFF